Following are 27 T cell receptor beta chains from one sample sequenced in a study of T cell clonality in common variable immunodeficiency. Clones were sequenced by immunoSEQ multiplex PCR, and TCRdb holds only the in-frame ones, with some missing. The sample yields fewer than 60,000 clones, without any singletons. Sequencing input: peripheral blood mononuclear cells. Receptor source: a person between 18 and 75 years old in good health.

This clone was seen repeatedly, ten times or more. The read terminates 3 residues before the CDR3 end, so the remaining end is supplied by the germline J gene. The genes are TRBV30 and TRBJ2-2; TRBD2 matches at 14 bases. Germline CDR1 reads GTSNPN; CDR2 reads SVGIG (reference sequence). This CDR3 comprises 16 residues. V shed 2 bases and J 4 bases; nucleotides not matched to a gene: 3. The DNA read from the CDR3 is TGTGCCTGGAGTTCGGGACTAGCGGGAGTCACCGGGGAG. It translates to CAWSSGLAGVTGE. The whole CDR3 protein is CAWSSGLAGVTGELFF.

This clone was recorded at least ten times. The observed sequence ends 3 residues before the CDR3 terminus, with the missing tail filled in from the germline J gene. The chain joins TRBV7-9 to TRBJ2-5; the D gene is possibly TRBD1 (5 bases). The CDR3 has 15 amino acids. Trimming removed 1 base from V and 1 base from J, with 10 bases in between. The germline CDR1 and CDR2 sequences are SEHNR and FQNEAQ (reference sequence). The sequenced part of the CDR3 DNA is TGTGCCAGCAGCTTAGTAGGGGCGACCCAAGAGACC. As protein: CASSLVGATQET. The entire CDR3 protein is CASSLVGATQETQYF.

This clone was seen repeatedly, ten times or more. The missing CDR3 end, 3 residues past where the read stops, is filled in from the germline J gene. V and J are TRBV28 and TRBJ2-3; the match to TRBD1 covers 8 bases. Germline values: CDR1 MDHEN, CDR2 SYDVKM. With 5 bases clipped from V and 3 bases from J, the junction kept 16 bases outside the gene matches. The length of the CDR3 is 18 residues. CDR3 DNA (partial): TGTGCCAGCAGTCAAGGACAGGGTGGGGCGGGCTGGACAGATACG. Translating gives CASSQGQGGAGWTDT. The whole CDR3 protein is CASSQGQGGAGWTDTQYF.

Details on this clone: The CDR3 end is not reached by the read, which stops 3 residues before it; the germline J gene fills it in. V gene TRBV30 combines with J gene TRBJ1-4; D perhaps matches TRBD1 (5 bases). From germline, CDR1 is GTSNPN and CDR2 SVGIG (reference sequence). The length of the CDR3 is 14 residues. The CDR3 loop is CAWSGGVGNSPLFF. CDR3 DNA (partial): TGTGCCTGGAGCGGAGGGGTTGGTAATTCACCA. The full variable domain, with the rest looked up from reference TRBV30 and TRBJ1-4, is SQTIHQWPATLVQPVGSPLSLECTVEGTSNPNLYWYRQAAGRGLQLLFYSVGIGQISSEVPQNLSASRPQDRQFILSSKKLLLSDSGFYLCAWSGGVGNSPLFFGSGTQLSVL.

The table lists this clone with many counts. From the germline J gene comes the end of the CDR3, since the read stops 3 residues before it. This chain links TRBV30 with TRBJ1-1; 9 positions agree with TRBD1. With 2 bases clipped from V and 6 bases from J, the junction kept 7 bases outside the gene matches. CDR1 GTSNPN and CDR2 SVGIG come from the germline V gene (reference sequence). This CDR3 comprises 14 residues. The CDR3 sequence: CAWSTDRGSSEAFF. Incomplete CDR3 DNA: TGTGCCTGGAGTACTGACAGGGGGTCCTCTGAA.

This clone came up many times. The observed sequence ends 3 residues before the CDR3 terminus, with the missing tail filled in from the germline J gene. The rearrangement joins TRBV18 to TRBJ2-3; 8 bases line up with TRBD1. Germline V gene sequence: CDR1 KGHSH, CDR2 LQKENI. V trimming: 8 bases; J trimming: 5 bases; junction bases outside the gene matches: 6. The CDR3 is made up of 13 amino acids. The DNA read from the CDR3 is TGTGCCAGCCTAGGACAGGGTGGAGATACG. This translates into CASLGQGGDT. The entire CDR3 sequence reads CASLGQGGDTQYF. Using reference TRBV18 and TRBJ2-3 for the parts outside the CDR3, the full variable domain is NAGVMQNPRHLVRRRGQEARLRCSPMKGHSHVYWYRQLPEEGLKFMVYLQKENIIDESGMPKERFSAEFPKEGPSILRIQQVVRGDSAAYFCASLGQGGDTQYFGPGTRLTVL.

This clone was counted many times. The observed sequence ends 3 residues before the CDR3 terminus, with the missing tail filled in from the germline J gene. The gene calls are TRBV2 and TRBJ2-2; TRBD2 agrees at 7 bases. The CDR3 totals 16 residues. The trim removed 8 bases at V and 2 bases at J, leaving 11 bases unmatched. Germline V gene data show CDR1 as SNHLY and CDR2 as FYNNEI. The CDR3 bases that were read are TGTGCCAGCTCGAGGCGGGGGACGACAAACACCGGGGAG. Translated: CASSRRGTTNTGE. The CDR3 reads in full as CASSRRGTTNTGELFF.

In its sample, this clone was seen many times. The read ends 3 residues shy of where the CDR3 ends; the end is completed using the germline J gene. The chain employs TRBV20-1 and TRBJ1-2; D is perhaps TRBD1 (6 bases). The CDR3 totals 13 residues. The V gene's germline CDR1 is DFQATT and CDR2 SNEGSKA (reference sequence). Trimming stripped 2 bases from V and 6 bases from J, with 13 bases between. CDR3 sequence reads: CSARRTEEHGYTF. CDR3 bases read: TGCAGTGCTAGAAGGACAGAGGAGCATGGC.

This clone was counted ten times or more. The read comes to an end 3 residues before the CDR3 does, leaving the germline J gene to fill in the end. This sequence joins TRBV20-1 and TRBJ2-2; 15 nucleotides line up with TRBD2. This CDR3 is built from 18 residues. CDR1 DFQATT and CDR2 SNEGSKA come from the germline V gene (reference sequence). J gave up 3 bases and V 4 bases, and 9 bases lay outside the gene matches. This CDR3 reads CSAIPGLAGGRHTGELFF. The covered CDR3 bases are TGCAGTGCTATCCCGGGACTAGCGGGAGGTCGTCACACCGGGGAG.

This clone appeared many times. The read halts 3 residues ahead of the CDR3 end, with the missing end drawn from the germline J gene. V gene TRBV5-5 combines with J gene TRBJ1-2; D perhaps matches TRBD1 (5 bases). CDR1 and CDR2 (germline): SGHKS, YYEKEE (reference sequence). This CDR3 has 14 residues. CDR3 sequence: CASSLAETAYGYTF. The sequenced CDR3 bases are TGTGCCAGCAGCTTGGCCGAGACAGCTTACGGC. Supplemented by reference TRBV5-5 and TRBJ1-2, the full variable domain reads DAGVTQSPTHLIKTRGQQVTLRCSPISGHKSVSWYQQVLGQGPQFIFQYYEKEERGRGNFPDRFSARQFPNYSSELNVNALLLGDSALYLCASSLAETAYGYTFGSGTRLTVV.

The sample holds many counts of this clone. Sequencing ends 3 residues short of the CDR3 end; the germline J gene provides the rest. V gene TRBV18 combines with J gene TRBJ2-6; 10 bases line up with TRBD1. The CDR3 contains 17 residues. Losses at the gene ends were 3 bases for V and 4 bases for J; bases not matched to a gene: 6. Germline V gives CDR1 KGHSH, CDR2 LQKENI. The CDR3 loop is CASSPRQGASGANVLTF. CDR3 DNA (partial): TGTGCCAGCTCACCGAGACAGGGGGCGAGCGGGGCCAACGTC.

This clone has ten or more counts. With the read ending 3 residues before the CDR3 end, the germline J gene is used to fill in that end. The V and J genes are TRBV20-1 and TRBJ2-7; 10 bases match TRBD2. The CDR3 contains 14 residues. The ends lost 5 bases at V and 4 bases at J; junction bases unmatched: 8. Germline V lookup: CDR1 DFQATT, CDR2 SNEGSKA (reference sequence). The CDR3 loop is CSARAPSGGYEQYF. The DNA read from the CDR3 is TGCAGTGCTCGGGCGCCTAGCGGGGGTTACGAG.

This clone occurred a few times. This chain's CDR3 is CASSFTRDQETQYF. Incomplete CDR3 DNA: TGTGCCAGCAGCTTTACGCGGGATCAAGAGACC. V is TRBV7-9 and J is TRBJ2-5, with a possible D match to TRBD2 (6 bases). The read ends 3 residues before the CDR3 terminus; that terminus is restored from the germline J gene. CDR1 and CDR2 (germline): SEHNR, FQNEAQ (reference sequence). The length of the CDR3 is 14 residues. V lost 3 bases, J lost 2 bases, and 10 bases lay in between.

The sample holds many counts of this clone. The read stops 3 residues short of the end of the CDR3; the missing end is completed from the germline J gene. This chain uses TRBV18 with TRBJ2-3; D call uncertain. With 3 bases removed from V and 5 bases from J, the gap between germline ends came to 3 bases. There are 11 residues in the CDR3. Germline V gives CDR1 KGHSH, CDR2 LQKENI. The CDR3 is CASSPKDTQYF. The part of the CDR3 DNA that was read is TGTGCCAGCTCACCTAAAGATACG.

Of note for this clone: A much larger clone is a single base away; this may be a read error. The CDR3 end lies 3 residues beyond the end of the read and is filled in from the germline J gene. The chain links TRBV7-9 to TRBJ2-2; D unclear. The V gene's germline CDR1 is SEHNR and CDR2 FQNEAQ (reference sequence). The CDR3 extends over 15 amino acids. V lost 6 bases and J lost 3, with 14 bases in between. The CDR3 bases that were read are TGTGCCAGCAGTACCCAGAGGCAAGACACCGGGGAG. Encoded protein: CASSTQRQDTGE. The whole CDR3 is CASSTQRQDTGELFF.

In this sample, this clone turned up a few times. The DNA ends 3 residues before the CDR3 does, and the rest of the CDR3 is filled in from the germline J gene. The rearrangement links TRBV20-1 to TRBJ2-1; 7 positions agree with TRBD2. With V trimmed by 3 bases and J by 5 bases, 7 bases remained unmatched. The germline gives CDR1 DFQATT, CDR2 SNEGSKA (reference sequence). The CDR3 has 14 amino acids. CDR3 bases read: TGCAGTGCTAGGGGGGGGAGGGCAAACAATGAG. The encoded protein is CSARGGRANNE. The entire CDR3 protein is CSARGGRANNEQFF.

This clone was observed a handful of times. The DNA ends 3 residues before the CDR3 does, and the rest of the CDR3 is filled in from the germline J gene. The gene calls are TRBV2 and TRBJ2-5, with TRBD2 as a possible D gene (7 bases). The CDR3 is 16 residues long. Between the trimmed V and J ends, which lost 7 bases and 5 bases, there was a span of 23 bases. The germline V gene encodes CDR1 SNHLY and CDR2 FYNNEI. Incomplete CDR3 DNA: TGTGCCAGCATGTATGAGGGGGGGGGTCGGTCGGAGACC. It specifies CASMYEGGGRSET. The complete CDR3 sequence is CASMYEGGGRSETQYF. Supplemented by reference TRBV2 and TRBJ2-5, the full variable domain reads EPEVTQTPSHQVTQMGQEVILRCVPISNHLYFYWYRQILGQKVEFLVSFYNNEISEKSEIFDDQFSVERPDGSNFTLKIRSTKLEDSAMYFCASMYEGGGRSETQYFGPGTRLLVL.

This clone appeared many times. The read stops 3 residues short of the end of the CDR3; the missing end is completed from the germline J gene. The rearrangement links TRBV5-1 to TRBJ2-7, with 8 bases identical to TRBD1. This CDR3 contains 16 residues. The V gene end was trimmed by 0 bases and the J gene end by 4 bases; junction bases not matched to a gene: 9. CDR1 and CDR2 from the germline V gene are SGHRS and YFSETQ. The covered CDR3 bases are TGCGCCAGCAGCTTGGCCGGACAGGGTAGCTTGTACGAG. It is translated as CASSLAGQGSLYE. The full-length CDR3 reads as CASSLAGQGSLYEQYF.

This clone has ten or more counts. The CDR3 end lies 3 residues beyond the end of the read and is filled in from the germline J gene. The J gene is TRBJ1-1, the V gene TRBV18, with TRBD1 as a possible D gene (5 bases). Germline loops: CDR1 KGHSH, CDR2 LQKENI. V was pared by 4 bases and J by 3 bases, with 15 bases between. The CDR3 loop spans 15 amino acids. CDR3 DNA (partial): TGTGCCAGCTCACGAACTTTGACAGACGACACTGAA. Its protein product is CASSRTLTDDTE. The full-length CDR3 reads as CASSRTLTDDTEAFF.

There are many counts of this clone. Sequencing ends 3 residues short of the CDR3 end; the germline J gene provides the rest. V is TRBV7-1 and J is TRBJ2-6, with TRBD1 identical over 7 bases. TRBV7-1 carries the ORF label, with uncertain function. V lost 2 bases to trimming and J lost 1 base; unmatched junction nucleotides: 11. The CDR3 extends over 19 amino acids. This chain's CDR3 is CASSSFLQGMTSGANVLTF. The CDR3 DNA, read in part, is TGTGCCAGCAGCTCATTTCTACAGGGGATGACGTCTGGGGCCAACGTC.

This clone was found many times. Sequencing ends 3 residues short of the CDR3 end; the germline J gene provides the rest. The V gene is TRBV19, the J gene TRBJ2-5, with 8 nucleotides matching TRBD1. The germline V gene has CDR1 LNHDA and CDR2 SQIVND (reference sequence). Losses at the gene ends were 3 bases for V and 5 bases for J; bases not matched to a gene: 8. The CDR3 extends over 15 amino acids. This CDR3 is CASSIVFRGLETQYF. Incomplete CDR3 DNA: TGTGCCAGTAGTATCGTGTTCAGGGGGCTGGAGACC.

This clone was seen many times. The CDR3 end is not reached by the read, which stops 3 residues before it; the germline J gene fills it in. V usage is TRBV5-1 and J usage is TRBJ2-5; 7 positions match TRBD2. Trimming removed 4 bases from V and 1 base from J; junction bases left unmatched: 7. Germline V gene lookup returns CDR1 SGHRS and CDR2 YFSETQ. This CDR3 has 15 residues. The CDR3 is CASSPRLAGQETQYF. CDR3 DNA (partial): TGCGCCAGCAGCCCCCGTTTAGCGGGCCAAGAGACC.

This clone was picked up many times. The read finishes 3 residues shy of the CDR3 end, and the germline J gene is used to complete it. V gene TRBV5-1 combines with J gene TRBJ2-1; 14 bases map to TRBD2. The CDR3 is 17 amino acids. The ends lost 0 bases at V and 6 bases at J; junction bases unmatched: 5. The germline CDR1 and CDR2 sequences are SGHRS and YFSETQ. The chain's CDR3 is CASSLGPGLAGANEQFF. The CDR3 bases that were read are TGCGCCAGCAGCTTGGGGCCGGGACTAGCGGGAGCCAATGAG.

This clone showed up many times. The read gets to within 3 residues of the CDR3 end, and the germline J gene fills in the rest. This chain links TRBV5-1 with TRBJ1-4, with a tentative D call TRBD1 (5 bases). The CDR3 loop spans 13 amino acids. Germline V gives CDR1 SGHRS, CDR2 YFSETQ. Trimming took 2 bases from V and 5 from J, leaving 7 bases between them. This CDR3 is CASSLSGNEKLFF. CDR3 bases read: TGCGCCAGCAGCTTATCAGGGAATGAAAAA. The entire variable domain, with the rest obtained from reference TRBV5-1 and TRBJ1-4, is as follows: KAGVTQTPRYLIKTRGQQVTLSCSPISGHRSVSWYQQTPGQGLQFLFEYFSETQRNKGNFPGRFSGRQFSNSRSEMNVSTLELGDSALYLCASSLSGNEKLFFGSGTQLSVL.

There are many counts of this clone. The read is 3 residues too short to cover the CDR3 end, so that end is filled in from the germline J gene. This chain joins TRBV7-9 and TRBJ1-1; a weak D match, TRBD1 (5 bases). The CDR3 covers 15 residues. Between the trimmed V and J ends, which lost 0 bases and 2 bases, there was a span of 10 bases. CDR1 is SEHNR and CDR2 is FQNEAQ in the germline V gene (reference sequence). CDR3 protein: CASSLAAGLNTEAFF. The CDR3 bases that were read are TGTGCCAGCAGCTTAGCGGCGGGGCTTAACACTGAA. Full variable domain (outside the CDR3, taken from reference TRBV7-9 and TRBJ1-1): DTGVSQNPRHKITKRGQNVTFRCDPISEHNRLYWYRQTLGQGPEFLTYFQNEAQLEKSRLLSDRFSAERPKGSFSTLEIQRTEQGDSAMYLCASSLAAGLNTEAFFGQGTRLTVV.

With regard to this clone: From the germline J gene comes the end of the CDR3, since the read stops 3 residues before it. This chain uses TRBV18 with TRBJ2-1; 7 nucleotides line up with TRBD1. The CDR3 contains 15 residues. With 2 bases clipped from V and 5 bases from J, the junction kept 6 bases outside the gene matches. The V gene's germline CDR1 is KGHSH and CDR2 LQKENI. This CDR3 is CASSPRGRPDNEQFF. The sequenced CDR3 bases are TGTGCCAGCTCACCAAGGGGGCGTCCTGACAATGAG.

This clone has ten or more counts. With the read ending 3 residues before the CDR3 end, the germline J gene is used to fill in that end. The gene calls are TRBV5-1 and TRBJ2-2; D uncertain. In germline, CDR1 is SGHRS, CDR2 YFSETQ. The CDR3 runs to 14 residues. This chain's CDR3 is CASSLDIPGEKLFF. The sequenced CDR3 bases are TGCGCCAGCAGCTTGGACATACCGGGTGAAAAG.